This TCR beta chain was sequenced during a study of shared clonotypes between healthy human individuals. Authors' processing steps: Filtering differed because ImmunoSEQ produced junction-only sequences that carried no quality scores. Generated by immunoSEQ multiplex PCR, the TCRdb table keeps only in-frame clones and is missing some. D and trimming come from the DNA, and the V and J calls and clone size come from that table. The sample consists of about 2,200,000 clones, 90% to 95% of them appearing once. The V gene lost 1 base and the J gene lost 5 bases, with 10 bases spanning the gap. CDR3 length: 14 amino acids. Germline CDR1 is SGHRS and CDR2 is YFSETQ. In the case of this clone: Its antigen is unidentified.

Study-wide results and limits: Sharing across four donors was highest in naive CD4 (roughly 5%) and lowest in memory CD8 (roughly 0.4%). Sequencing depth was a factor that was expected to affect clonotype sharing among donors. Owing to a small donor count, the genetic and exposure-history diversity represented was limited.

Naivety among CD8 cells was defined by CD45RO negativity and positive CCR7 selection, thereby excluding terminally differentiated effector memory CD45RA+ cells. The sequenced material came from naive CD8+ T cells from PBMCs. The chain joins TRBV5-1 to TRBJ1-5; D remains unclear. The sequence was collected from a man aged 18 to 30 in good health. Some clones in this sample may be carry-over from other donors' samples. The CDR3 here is CASSLPDTDQPQHF. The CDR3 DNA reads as TGCGCCAGCAGCTTGCCTGACACAGATCAGCCCCAGCATTTT.